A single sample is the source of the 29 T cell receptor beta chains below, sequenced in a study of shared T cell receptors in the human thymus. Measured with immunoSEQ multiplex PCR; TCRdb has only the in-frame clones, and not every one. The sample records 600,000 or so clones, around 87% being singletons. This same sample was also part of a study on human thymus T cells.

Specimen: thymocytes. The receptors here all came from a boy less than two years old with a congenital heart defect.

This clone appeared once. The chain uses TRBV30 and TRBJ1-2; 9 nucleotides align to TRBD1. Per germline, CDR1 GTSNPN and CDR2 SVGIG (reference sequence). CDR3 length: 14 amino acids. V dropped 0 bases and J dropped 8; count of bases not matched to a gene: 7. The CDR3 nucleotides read TGTGCCTGGAGTGTACGGGACAGGGAAAGCGGCTACACCTTC. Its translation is CAWSVRDRESGYTF.

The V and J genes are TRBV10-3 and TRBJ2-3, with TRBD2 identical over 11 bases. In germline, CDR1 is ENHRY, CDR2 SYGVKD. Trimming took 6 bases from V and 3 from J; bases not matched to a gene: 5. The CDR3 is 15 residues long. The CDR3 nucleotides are TGTGCCATCAGACACACTAGCGGGAGAACAGATACGCAGTATTTT. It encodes CAIRHTSGRTDTQYF.

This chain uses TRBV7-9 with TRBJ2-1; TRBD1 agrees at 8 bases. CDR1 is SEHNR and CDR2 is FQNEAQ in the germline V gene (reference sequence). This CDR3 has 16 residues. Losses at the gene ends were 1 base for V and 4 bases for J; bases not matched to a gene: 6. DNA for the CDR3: TGTGCCAGCAGCTTAGGTGGACAGGGAGTATACAATGAGCAGTTCTTC. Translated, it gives CASSLGGQGVYNEQFF.

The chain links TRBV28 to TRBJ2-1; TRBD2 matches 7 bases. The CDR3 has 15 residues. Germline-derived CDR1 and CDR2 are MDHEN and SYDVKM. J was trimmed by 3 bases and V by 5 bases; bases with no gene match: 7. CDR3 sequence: CASSTRRDYYNEQFF. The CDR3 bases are TGTGCCAGCAGTACCCGACGGGACTACTACAATGAGCAGTTCTTC.

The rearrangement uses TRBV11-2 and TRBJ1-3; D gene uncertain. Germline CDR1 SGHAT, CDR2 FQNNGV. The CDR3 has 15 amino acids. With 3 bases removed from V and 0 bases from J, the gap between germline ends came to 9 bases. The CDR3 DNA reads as TGTGCCAGCAGCTTTGTCAGGAACTCTGGAAACACCATATATTTT. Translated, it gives CASSFVRNSGNTIYF.

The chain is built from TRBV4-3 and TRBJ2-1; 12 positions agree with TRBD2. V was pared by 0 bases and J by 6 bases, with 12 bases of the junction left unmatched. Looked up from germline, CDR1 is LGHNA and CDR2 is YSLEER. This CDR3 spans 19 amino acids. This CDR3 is CASSQEIVLTSGGINEQFF. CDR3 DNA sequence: TGCGCCAGCAGCCAAGAAATCGTTCTAACTAGCGGGGGGATCAATGAGCAGTTCTTC.

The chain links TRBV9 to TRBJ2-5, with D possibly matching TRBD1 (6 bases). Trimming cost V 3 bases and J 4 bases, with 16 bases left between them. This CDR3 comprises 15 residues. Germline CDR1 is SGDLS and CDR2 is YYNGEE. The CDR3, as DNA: TGTGCCAGCAGCGCCTACAGGGATAGGGCAGAGACCCAGTACTTC. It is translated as CASSAYRDRAETQYF.

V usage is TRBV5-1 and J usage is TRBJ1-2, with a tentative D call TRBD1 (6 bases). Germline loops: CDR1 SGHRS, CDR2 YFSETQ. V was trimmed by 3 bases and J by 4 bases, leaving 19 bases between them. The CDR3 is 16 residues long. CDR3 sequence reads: CASSSQDSSDPYGYTF. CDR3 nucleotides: TGCGCCAGCAGCTCCCAGGACAGCTCCGACCCCTATGGCTACACCTTC.

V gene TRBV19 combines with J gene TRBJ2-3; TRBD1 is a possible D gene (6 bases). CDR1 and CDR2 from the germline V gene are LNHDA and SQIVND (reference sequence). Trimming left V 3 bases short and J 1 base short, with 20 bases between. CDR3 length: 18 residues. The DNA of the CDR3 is TGTGCCAGTAGTATTGAGTGGGACGGTAAGGGGGGCACAGATACGCAGTATTTT. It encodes CASSIEWDGKGGTDTQYF.

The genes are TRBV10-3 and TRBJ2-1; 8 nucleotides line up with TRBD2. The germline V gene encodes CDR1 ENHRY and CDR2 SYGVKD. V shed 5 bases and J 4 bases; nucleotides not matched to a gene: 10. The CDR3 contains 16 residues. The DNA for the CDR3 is TGTGCCATCAGTTCCGGGGGGGGAGGGTGGTACAATGAGCAGTTCTTC. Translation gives CAISSGGGGWYNEQFF.

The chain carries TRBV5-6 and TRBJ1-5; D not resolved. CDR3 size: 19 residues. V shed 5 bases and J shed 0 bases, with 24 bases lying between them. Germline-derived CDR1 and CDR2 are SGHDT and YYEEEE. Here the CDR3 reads CASSISGGRYSYSNQPQHF. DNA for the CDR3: TGTGCCAGCAGTATCTCGGGTGGGAGGTATAGCTATAGCAATCAGCCCCAGCATTTT.

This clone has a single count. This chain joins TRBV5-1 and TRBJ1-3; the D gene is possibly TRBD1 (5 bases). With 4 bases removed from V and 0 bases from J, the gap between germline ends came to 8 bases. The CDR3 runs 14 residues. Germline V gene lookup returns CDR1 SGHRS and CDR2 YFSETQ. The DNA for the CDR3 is TGCGCCAGCAGCATTAGGGGCTCTGGAAACACCATATATTTT. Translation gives CASSIRGSGNTIYF.

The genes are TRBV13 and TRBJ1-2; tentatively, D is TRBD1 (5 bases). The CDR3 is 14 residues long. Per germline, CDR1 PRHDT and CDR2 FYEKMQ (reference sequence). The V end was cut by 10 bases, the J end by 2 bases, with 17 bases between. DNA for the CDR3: TGTGCCACCCACTGGGGCACGGAAAACTATGGCTACACCTTC. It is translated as CATHWGTENYGYTF.

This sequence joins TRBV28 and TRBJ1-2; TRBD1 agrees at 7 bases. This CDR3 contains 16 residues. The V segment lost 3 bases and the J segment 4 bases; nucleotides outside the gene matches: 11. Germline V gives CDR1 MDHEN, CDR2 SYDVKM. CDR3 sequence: CASSFEQGISLYGYTF. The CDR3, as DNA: TGTGCCAGCAGTTTCGAACAGGGGATATCCCTCTATGGCTACACCTTC.

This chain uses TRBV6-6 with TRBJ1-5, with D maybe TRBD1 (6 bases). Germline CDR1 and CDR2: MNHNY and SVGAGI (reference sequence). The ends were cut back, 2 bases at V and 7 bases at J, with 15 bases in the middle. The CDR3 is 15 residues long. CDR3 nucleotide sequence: TGTGCCAGCAGTTACCTACCAGGGGAAGGGCAGCCCCAGCATTTT. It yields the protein CASSYLPGEGQPQHF.

This chain's CDR3 is CASAPMIGTSGNPWWETQYF. CDR3 DNA: TGCGCCAGCGCCCCGATGATAGGGACTAGCGGAAACCCGTGGTGGGAGACCCAGTACTTC. The chain uses TRBV10-2 and TRBJ2-5; 11 bases agree with TRBD2. Germline CDR1 WSHSY, CDR2 SAAADI. Germline trimming cut 8 bases from V and 5 bases from J; bases unmatched to any gene: 25. The CDR3 consists of 20 residues.

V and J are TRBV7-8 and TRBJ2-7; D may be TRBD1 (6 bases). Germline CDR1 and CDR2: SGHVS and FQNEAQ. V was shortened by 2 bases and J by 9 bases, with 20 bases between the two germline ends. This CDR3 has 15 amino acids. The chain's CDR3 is CASSLNRAQVYGQYF. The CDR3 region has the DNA TGTGCCAGCAGCTTAAACAGGGCCCAGGTATATGGGCAGTACTTC.

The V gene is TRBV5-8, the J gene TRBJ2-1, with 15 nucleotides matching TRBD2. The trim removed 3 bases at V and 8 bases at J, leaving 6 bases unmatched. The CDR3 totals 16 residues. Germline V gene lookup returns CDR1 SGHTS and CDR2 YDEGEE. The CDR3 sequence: CASSSPGLAGGDEQFF. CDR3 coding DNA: TGTGCCAGCAGCTCCCCGGGACTAGCGGGAGGAGATGAGCAGTTCTTC.

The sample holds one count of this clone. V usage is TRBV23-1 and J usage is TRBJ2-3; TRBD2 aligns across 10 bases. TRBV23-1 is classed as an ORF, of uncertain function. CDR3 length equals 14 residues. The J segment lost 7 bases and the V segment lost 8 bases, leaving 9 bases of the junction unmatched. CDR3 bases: TGCGCCAGCTGGGGAGCGGGAGGGCCAAATACGCAGTATTTT. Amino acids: CASWGAGGPNTQYF.

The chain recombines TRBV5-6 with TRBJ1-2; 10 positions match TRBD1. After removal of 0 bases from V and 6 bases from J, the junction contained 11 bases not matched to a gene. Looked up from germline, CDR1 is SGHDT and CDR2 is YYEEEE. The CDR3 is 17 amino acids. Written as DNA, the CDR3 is TGTGCCAGCAGCTTGGCGGGGAGCGACAGGGGGCGGGATGGCTACACCTTC. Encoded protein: CASSLAGSDRGRDGYTF.

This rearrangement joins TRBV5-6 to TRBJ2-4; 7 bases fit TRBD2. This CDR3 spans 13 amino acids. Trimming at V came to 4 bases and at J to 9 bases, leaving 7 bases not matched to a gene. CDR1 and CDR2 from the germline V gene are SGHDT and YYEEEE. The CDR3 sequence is CASSIGGVGIQYF. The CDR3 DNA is TGTGCCAGCAGCATTGGGGGGGTAGGCATTCAGTACTTC.

The CDR3 bases are TGTGCCACCAGCAGAGATATAAGCGGGAGGGCCTTGAACACCGGGGAGCTGTTTTTT. This gives the protein CATSRDISGRALNTGELFF. The chain carries TRBV15 and TRBJ2-2, with TRBD2 matching over 10 bases. J gave up 1 base and V 0 bases, and 8 bases lay outside the gene matches. Looked up from germline, CDR1 is LNHNV and CDR2 is YYDKDF (reference sequence). The CDR3 spans 19 residues.

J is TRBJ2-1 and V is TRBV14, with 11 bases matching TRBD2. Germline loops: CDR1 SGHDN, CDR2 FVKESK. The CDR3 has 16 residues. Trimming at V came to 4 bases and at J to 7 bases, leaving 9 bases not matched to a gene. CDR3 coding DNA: TGTGCCAGCAGCCCCCCGACTAGCGGGAAGGGGAATGAGCAGTTCTTC. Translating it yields CASSPPTSGKGNEQFF. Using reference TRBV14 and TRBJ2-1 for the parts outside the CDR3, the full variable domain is EAGVTQFPSHSVIEKGQTVTLRCDPISGHDNLYWYRRVMGKEIKFLLHFVKESKQDESGMPNNRFLAERTGGTYSTLKVQPAELEDSGVYFCASSPPTSGKGNEQFFGPGTRLTVL.

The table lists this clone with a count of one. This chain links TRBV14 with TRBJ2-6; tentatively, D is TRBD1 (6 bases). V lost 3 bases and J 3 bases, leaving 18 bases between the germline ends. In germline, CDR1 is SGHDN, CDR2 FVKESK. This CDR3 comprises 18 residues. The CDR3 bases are TGTGCCAGCAGCCAGGGTACCAACAGGGCGCGTGGGGCCAACGTCCTGACTTTC. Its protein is CASSQGTNRARGANVLTF.

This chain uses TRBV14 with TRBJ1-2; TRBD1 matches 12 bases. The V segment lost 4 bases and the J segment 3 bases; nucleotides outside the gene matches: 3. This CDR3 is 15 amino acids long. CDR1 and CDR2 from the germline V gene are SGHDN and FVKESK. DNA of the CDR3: TGTGCCAGCAGCCGGGGGGACAGGGGGCACTATGGCTACACCTTC. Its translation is CASSRGDRGHYGYTF.

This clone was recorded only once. The CDR3 reads CASSAHRTEQGSWYNEQFF. The DNA for the CDR3 is TGTGCCAGCAGCGCTCACAGAACCGAACAGGGGTCGTGGTACAATGAGCAGTTCTTC. This chain links TRBV9 with TRBJ2-1; 7 bases map to TRBD1. CDR1 and CDR2 from the germline V gene are SGDLS and YYNGEE. J gave up 4 bases and V 3 bases, and 19 bases lay outside the gene matches. This CDR3 spans 19 amino acids.

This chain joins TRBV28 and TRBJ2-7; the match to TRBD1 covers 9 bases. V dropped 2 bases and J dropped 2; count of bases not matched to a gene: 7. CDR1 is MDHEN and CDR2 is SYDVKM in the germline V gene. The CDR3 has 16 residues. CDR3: CASSLSPWTGAYEQYF. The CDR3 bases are TGTGCCAGCAGTTTAAGTCCATGGACAGGGGCCTACGAGCAGTACTTC.

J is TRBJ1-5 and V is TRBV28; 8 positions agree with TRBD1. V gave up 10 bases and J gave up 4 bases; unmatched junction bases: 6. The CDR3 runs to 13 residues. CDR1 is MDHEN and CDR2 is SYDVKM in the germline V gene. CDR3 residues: CAIMTGENQPQHF. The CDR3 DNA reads TGTGCCATCATGACAGGGGAAAATCAGCCCCAGCATTTT. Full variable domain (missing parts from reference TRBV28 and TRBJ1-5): DVKVTQSSRYLVKRTGEKVFLECVQDMDHENMFWYRQDPGLGLRLIYFSYDVKMKEKGDIPEGYSVSREKKERFSLILESASTNQTSMYLCAIMTGENQPQHFGDGTRLSIL.

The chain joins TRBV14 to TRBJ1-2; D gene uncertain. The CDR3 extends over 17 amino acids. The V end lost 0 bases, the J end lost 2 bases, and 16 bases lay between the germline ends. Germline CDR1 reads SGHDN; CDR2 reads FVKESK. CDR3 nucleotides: TGTGCCAGCAGCCAAGAACGGGAGCGCACCGAGAACTATGGCTACACCTTC. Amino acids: CASSQERERTENYGYTF.